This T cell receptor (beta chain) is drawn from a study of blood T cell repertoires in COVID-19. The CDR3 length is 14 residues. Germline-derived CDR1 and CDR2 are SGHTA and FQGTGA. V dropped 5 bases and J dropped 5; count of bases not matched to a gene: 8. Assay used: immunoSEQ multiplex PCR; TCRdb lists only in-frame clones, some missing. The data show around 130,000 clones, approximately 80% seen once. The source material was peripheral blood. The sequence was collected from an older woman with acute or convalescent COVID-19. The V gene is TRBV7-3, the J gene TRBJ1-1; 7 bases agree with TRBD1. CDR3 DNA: TGTGCCAGCAGCCAGGGGGGTAGGTTGACTGAAGCTTTCTTT. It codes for CASSQGGRLTEAFF.